This TCR beta chain was recorded in a study of OX40 agonist ivuxolimab in advanced cancers. Study-level findings and limits: Some patients without response likewise showed low normalized clonal expansion.

Concerning this clone itself: The target antigen is unknown.

The CDR3 covers 15 residues. CDR1 MGHRA and CDR2 YSYEKL come from the germline V gene. V was shortened by 4 bases and J by 3 bases, with 13 bases between the two germline ends. Assay: immunoSEQ multiplex PCR; the TCRdb copy retains only in-frame clones and omits some. The data show about 76,000 clones, over 75% seen once. The source is an adult with an advanced solid tumor such as melanoma, head and neck, liver or kidney cancer. The chain employs TRBV4-1 and TRBJ1-5; D may be TRBD1 (5 bases). This specimen consisted of CD4+ or CD8+ T cells sorted from blood, obtained in a trial of the OX40 agonist ivuxolimab. The CDR3 here is CASSLLLGDNQPQHF. CDR3 nucleotides: TGCGCCAGCAGCCTGCTCTTAGGGGACAATCAGCCCCAGCATTTT.